The entry below gives a single T cell receptor beta chain sequence along with its context. Its antigen is unknown. This entry comes from a study of early T cells in non-severe SARS-CoV-2 infection. Study-wide background: The chains were unpaired, and the sequenced material was bulk RNA from unsorted whole blood. Broader study findings: CD4 and private specificities were missed by VDJdb matching, which favored anti-spike CD8 responses.

The library protocol tagged individual cDNA molecules with unique molecular identifiers. TCRdb used MiXCR to reprocess the 5' RACE reads, holding one entry per CDR3 protein. This repertoire shows about 98,000 distinct CDR3 sequences, under 15% found once; its top ten account for 5.5% to 8%. V was clipped by 6 bases and J by 0 bases, with 6 bases between them. This CDR3 contains 13 residues. Germline V lookup: CDR1 SNHLY, CDR2 FYNNEI. The sample was whole blood. The V and J genes are TRBV2 and TRBJ2-1; D uncertain. This TCR was recovered from an adult who was a healthcare worker with PCR-confirmed SARS-CoV-2 infection or an uninfected control (not recorded which). The DNA for the CDR3 is TGTGCCAGCAGGGGTAGCTCCTACAATGAGCAGTTCTTC. It translates to CASRGSSYNEQFF.